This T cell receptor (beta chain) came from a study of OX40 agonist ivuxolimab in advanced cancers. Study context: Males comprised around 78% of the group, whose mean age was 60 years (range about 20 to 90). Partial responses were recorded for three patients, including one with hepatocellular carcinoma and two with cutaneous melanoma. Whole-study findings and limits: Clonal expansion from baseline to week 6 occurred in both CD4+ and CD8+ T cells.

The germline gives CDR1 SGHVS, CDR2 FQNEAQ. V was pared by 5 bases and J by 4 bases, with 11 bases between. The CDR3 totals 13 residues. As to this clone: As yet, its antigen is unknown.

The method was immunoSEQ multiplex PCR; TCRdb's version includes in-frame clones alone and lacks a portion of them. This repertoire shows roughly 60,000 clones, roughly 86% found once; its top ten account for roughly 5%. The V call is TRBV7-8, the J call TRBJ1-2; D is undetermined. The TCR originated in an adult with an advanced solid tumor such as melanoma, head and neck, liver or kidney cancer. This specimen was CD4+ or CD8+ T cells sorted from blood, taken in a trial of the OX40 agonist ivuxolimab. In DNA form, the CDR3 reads TGTGCCAGCAGCCCTGGTGTCTTCTATGGCTACACCTTC. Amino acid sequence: CASSPGVFYGYTF.